In its sample, the clone carrying this TCR beta chain was seen once. The junction and the germline gene differ at one end; a read error may be behind it. The beta constant-region primer was an equimolar mix of two oligonucleotides covering TRBC1 and TRBC2. In TCRdb, the UMI-ligation and nested PCR reads were re-called with MiXCR into one record per CDR3 protein. The table shows 130,000 to 150,000 distinct CDR3 sequences, with about 15% occurring only once. Four subsets defined by CD45RA and CD27 were sorted after CD3, CD4, CD8 and live/dead staining. The sample is drawn from a study of naive and memory T cell subsets. The source is a human donor in good health. The specimen was naive CD4+ T cells from blood.

CDR3 sequence (DNA): TGCAGTGCTAGACGGACAGGGGGCGCCTACAATGAGCAGCTCTTC. Translation gives CSARRTGGAYNEQLF. The chain uses TRBV20-1 and TRBJ2-1; TRBD1 agrees at 11 bases. CDR1 is DFQATT, CDR2 SNEGSKA, per germline (reference sequence). The CDR3 is 15 residues long.